Listed here are 19 T cell receptor beta chains from one sample, sequenced in a study of beta chain features in type 1 diabetes. The antigens of these receptors remain unknown. The study, taken as a whole, reports: Patients with Type 1 diabetes showed moderately but significantly shorter TCRB CDR3s in all four CD4+ subsets.

Sequenced material consisted of expressed TCRB transcripts (all of the isolated RNA was reverse transcribed). Assay used: immunoSEQ multiplex PCR; TCRdb lists only in-frame clones, some missing. The sample contains 50,000 to 65,000 clones, around 40% of which appear only once. The sample consisted of Tregs from blood. Receptor source: a man aged 25-40 years with type 1 diabetes.

The CDR3 protein is CASSLGGLAGEVEQYF. CDR3 coding DNA: TGCGCCAGCAGCTTGGGTGGACTAGCGGGAGAAGTCGAGCAGTACTTC. The V call is TRBV5-1, the J call TRBJ2-5; 13 nucleotides line up with TRBD2. The end of the DNA aligns better with TRBJ2-7, so the J call may be wrong. Germline CDR1 and CDR2: SGHRS and YFSETQ. The CDR3 sequence is 16 residues long.

This clone came up a few times. The chain recombines TRBV28 with TRBJ1-5; 7 bases map to TRBD1. V lost 1 base and J lost 4; bases outside the gene matches: 4. CDR1 is MDHEN, CDR2 SYDVKM, per germline. There are 15 residues in the CDR3. CDR3: CASSLSGGLNQPQHF. CDR3 nucleotide sequence: TGTGCCAGCAGTTTATCAGGGGGGCTGAATCAGCCCCAGCATTTT.

This clone was observed a handful of times. The CDR3 DNA reads TGTGCCAGCAGCTTAGTTAGCGGGATCTACAATGAGCAGTTCTTC. Amino acid sequence: CASSLVSGIYNEQFF. This chain links TRBV7-2 with TRBJ2-1; TRBD2 aligns across 8 bases. Trimming cost V 1 base and J 3 bases; bases outside gene matches: 2. The CDR3 spans 15 residues. Germline-derived CDR1 and CDR2 are SGHTA and FQGNSA.

The chain joins TRBV28 to TRBJ1-1; unclear D gene. The V end was cut by 8 bases, the J end by 0 bases, with 16 bases between. CDR3 size: 15 residues. Germline V gene sequence: CDR1 MDHEN, CDR2 SYDVKM. The CDR3 reads CASATPSTLNTEAFF. In nucleotides, the CDR3 is TGTGCCAGCGCTACCCCGTCAACCCTGAACACTGAAGCTTTCTTT.

V gene TRBV5-5 combines with J gene TRBJ1-5; D remains ambiguous. The V gene lost 0 bases and the J gene lost 6 bases, with 7 bases spanning the gap. CDR3 length: 13 amino acids. Per germline, CDR1 SGHKS and CDR2 YYEKEE (reference sequence). The CDR3: CASSLGWAQPQHF. The CDR3 nucleotides read TGTGCCAGCAGCTTGGGGTGGGCTCAGCCCCAGCATTTT.

The chain is built from TRBV11-3 and TRBJ2-5; a weak D match, TRBD2 (5 bases). With 0 bases removed from V and 7 bases from J, the gap between germline ends came to 9 bases. This CDR3 has 13 residues. Germline V gives CDR1 SGHNT, CDR2 YENEEA. CDR3 nucleotide sequence: TGTGCCAGCAGCTTAGACGGCGCGGGGACCCAGTACTTC. Protein sequence: CASSLDGAGTQYF. The full variable domain, its missing parts supplied by reference TRBV11-3 and TRBJ2-5, is EAGVVQSPRYKIIEKKQPVAFWCNPISGHNTLYWYLQNLGQGPELLIRYENEEAVDDSQLPKDRFSAERLKGVDSTLKIQPAELGDSAVYLCASSLDGAGTQYFGPGTRLLVL.

The chain has TRBV7-3 and TRBJ2-3; no firm D call. Germline assignment: CDR1 SGHTA and CDR2 FQGTGA. Trimming shortened V by 3 bases and J by 8 bases, and 9 bases separated the two germline ends. There are 12 residues in the CDR3. The CDR3 reads CASSFSGGTQYF. The CDR3 nucleotides are TGTGCCAGCAGCTTCTCAGGTGGTACGCAGTATTTT. Supplemented by reference TRBV7-3 and TRBJ2-3, the full variable domain reads GAGVSQTPSNKVTEKGKYVELRCDPISGHTALYWYRQSLGQGPEFLIYFQGTGAADDSGLPNDRFFAVRPEGSVSTLKIQRTERGDSAVYLCASSFSGGTQYFGPGTRLTVL.

This clone was seen a single time. V usage is TRBV5-1 and J usage is TRBJ2-7, with TRBD2 identical over 14 bases. The CDR3 runs to 20 residues. Trimming at V came to 4 bases and at J to 7 bases, leaving 22 bases not matched to a gene. Looked up from germline, CDR1 is SGHRS and CDR2 is YFSETQ. As DNA, the CDR3 is TGCGCCAGCAGCCCGGGACTAGCGGGAGTGGTGTGGATGAAAGCAGAAGAGCAGTACTTC. Translated: CASSPGLAGVVWMKAEEQYF.

The gene calls are TRBV5-4 and TRBJ2-7, with 10 bases fitting TRBD2. CDR3 length equals 14 residues. Germline values: CDR1 SGHNT, CDR2 YYREEE (reference sequence). V shed 4 bases, J shed 6 bases, and the junction held 7 bases outside the gene matches. The CDR3 spells CASSPGLAVGEQYF. CDR3 in DNA: TGTGCCAGCAGCCCTGGACTAGCGGTGGGCGAGCAGTACTTC.

This clone has more than one count but fewer than ten. The chain couples TRBV5-1 to TRBJ2-7; 8 bases map to TRBD1. The CDR3 has 12 amino acids. V lost 7 bases, J lost 3 bases, and 3 bases stayed unmatched. In germline, CDR1 is SGHRS, CDR2 YFSETQ. CDR3 coding DNA: TGCGCCAGCGGGACAGGTAACTACGAGCAGTACTTC. This codes for CASGTGNYEQYF.

The rearrangement links TRBV28 to TRBJ2-7, with 10 bases that match TRBD1. The V and J ends lost 7 bases and 6 bases, in that order; junction bases with no gene match: 9. In germline, CDR1 is MDHEN, CDR2 SYDVKM. The CDR3 runs 14 residues. CDR3 protein: CASIRDRGIGEQYF. The DNA of the CDR3 is TGTGCCAGCATTAGGGACAGGGGCATCGGCGAGCAGTACTTC.

The chain carries TRBV5-1 and TRBJ2-3; possibly TRBD1 for D (5 bases). The CDR3 sequence is 13 residues long. The germline CDR1 and CDR2 sequences are SGHRS and YFSETQ. Trimming stripped 6 bases from V and 1 base from J, with 9 bases between. CDR3 amino acids: CASTQQGTDTQYF. CDR3 coding DNA: TGCGCCAGCACCCAACAGGGCACAGATACGCAGTATTTT.

This clone was counted only a few times. The chain recombines TRBV4-2 with TRBJ2-1; TRBD2 agrees at 10 bases. This CDR3 contains 19 residues. Germline loops: CDR1 LGHNA, CDR2 YNFKEQ. Trimming took 3 bases from V and 0 from J; bases not matched to a gene: 11. The CDR3 DNA reads as TGTGCCAGCAGCCAGTCCGCACTAGCGGGAATTAGCTCCTACAATGAGCAGTTCTTC. The encoded protein is CASSQSALAGISSYNEQFF.

This clone was seen only a few times. This chain joins TRBV29-1 and TRBJ2-1; the D is unclear. V lost 4 bases, J lost 6 bases, and 13 bases lay in between. CDR3 length equals 13 residues. The germline gives CDR1 SQVTM, CDR2 ANQGSEA. The CDR3 is CSVGRARGNEQFF. CDR3 nucleotide sequence: TGCAGCGTTGGCCGAGCAAGAGGCAATGAGCAGTTCTTC.

This clone appeared a few times. This CDR3 reads CASPPSGTSGTNEQFF. CDR3 nucleotide sequence: TGTGCCAGTCCGCCATCGGGGACTAGCGGGACGAATGAGCAGTTCTTC. The rearrangement joins TRBV7-2 to TRBJ2-1, with 13 bases aligning to TRBD2. The CDR3 is 16 residues long. Looked up from germline, CDR1 is SGHTA and CDR2 is FQGNSA. V gave up 9 bases and J gave up 7 bases; unmatched junction bases: 12.

This clone occurred a few times. The chain links TRBV7-2 to TRBJ2-3; a weak D match, TRBD2 (6 bases). The germline gives CDR1 SGHTA, CDR2 FQGNSA. Trimming removed 5 bases at V and 6 bases at J, with 12 bases between. This CDR3 comprises 13 residues. This CDR3 reads CASSADGSDTQYF. The CDR3 DNA reads TGTGCCAGCAGCGCGGACGGGAGTGATACGCAGTATTTT.

The CDR3 bases are TGCGCCAGCAGCCAAGAGTTGGTACTAGCCATGGACGAGCAGTACTTC. Amino acid sequence: CASSQELVLAMDEQYF. V gene TRBV4-1 combines with J gene TRBJ2-7; possibly TRBD2 for D (6 bases). V lost 0 bases to trimming and J lost 5 bases, with 17 bases between them. Germline V gives CDR1 MGHRA, CDR2 YSYEKL. This CDR3 region has 16 residues.

CDR3 loop: CASSQETNRGRETINEQFF. The CDR3 DNA is TGCGCCAGCAGCCAAGAAACTAATCGCGGGCGGGAAACGATTAATGAGCAGTTCTTC. V usage is TRBV4-3 and J usage is TRBJ2-1, with D perhaps TRBD2 (6 bases). Germline V CDR1 and CDR2: LGHNA, YSLEER. V was shortened by 0 bases and J by 7 bases, with 25 bases between the two germline ends. The length of the CDR3 is 19 residues.

This clone was seen more than once but under ten times. This same CDR3 is encoded by further DNA sequences in the sample. The genes are TRBV27 and TRBJ2-1; 14 nucleotides line up with TRBD2. CDR3 size: 14 residues. Trimming at V came to 6 bases and at J to 8 bases, leaving 3 bases not matched to a gene. CDR1 and CDR2 (germline): MNHEY, SMNVEV (reference sequence). CDR3 sequence: CASRGLAGAHEQFF. In DNA form, the CDR3 reads TGTGCCAGCAGGGGACTAGCGGGAGCCCATGAGCAGTTCTTC.